What follows is one T cell receptor (beta chain) and its context. What it recognizes is unknown. The data are from a study of T cells expressing NK-cell markers. Study as a whole: In the group of eight sequenced donors, seven were HCMV-seropositive and one was seronegative. Broader study findings: Among CD8+ T cells from six donors, dominant NKG2C+ clonotypes accounted for roughly 1.0-7.0%.

Following a re-call of the 5' RACE reads, TCRdb has one entry per CDR3 protein and lacks DNA. The sample shows about 550,000 distinct CDR3 sequences, and roughly 3.6% sits with its ten largest clones. The CDR3 has 17 amino acids. Germline V gives CDR1 SEHNR, CDR2 FQNEAQ (reference sequence). Specimen: blood T cells: a sorted CD56 or NKG2C T cell subset, CD4+ or CD8+ T cells, or bulk PBMC T cells (not recorded which). The genes are TRBV7-9 and TRBJ2-2; the TCRdb call, TRBD1, lacks DNA for checking. This TCR derives from a man in his late teens or twenties in good health. This CDR3 reads CASSSTLTGTNTGELFF.